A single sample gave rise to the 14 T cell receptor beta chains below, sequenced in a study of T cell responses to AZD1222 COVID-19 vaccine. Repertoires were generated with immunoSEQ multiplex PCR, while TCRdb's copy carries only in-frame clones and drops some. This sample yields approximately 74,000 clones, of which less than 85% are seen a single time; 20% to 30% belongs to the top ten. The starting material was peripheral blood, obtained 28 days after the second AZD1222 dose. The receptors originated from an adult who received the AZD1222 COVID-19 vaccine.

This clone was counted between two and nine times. The CDR3 DNA reads TGCGCCAGCAGCTTAGGTTACCCGACAGGGTCGAGTTCCTACGAGCAGTACTTC. Translated, it gives CASSLGYPTGSSSYEQYF. The rearrangement uses TRBV5-1 and TRBJ2-7, with 7 bases fitting TRBD1. CDR1 and CDR2 from the germline V gene are SGHRS and YFSETQ. CDR3 length equals 18 residues. Trimming cost V 2 bases and J 1 base; bases outside gene matches: 15.

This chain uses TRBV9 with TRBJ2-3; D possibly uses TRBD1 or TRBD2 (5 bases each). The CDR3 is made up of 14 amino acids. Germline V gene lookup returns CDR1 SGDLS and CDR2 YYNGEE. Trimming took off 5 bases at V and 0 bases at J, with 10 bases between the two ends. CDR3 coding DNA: TGTGCCAGCAGTTCGGGGCTTAGCACAGATACGCAGTATTTT. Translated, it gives CASSSGLSTDTQYF. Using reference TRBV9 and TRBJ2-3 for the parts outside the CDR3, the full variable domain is DSGVTQTPKHLITATGQRVTLRCSPRSGDLSVYWYQQSLDQGLQFLIQYYNGEERAKGNILERFSAQQFPDLHSELNLSSLELGDSALYFCASSSGLSTDTQYFGPGTRLTVL.

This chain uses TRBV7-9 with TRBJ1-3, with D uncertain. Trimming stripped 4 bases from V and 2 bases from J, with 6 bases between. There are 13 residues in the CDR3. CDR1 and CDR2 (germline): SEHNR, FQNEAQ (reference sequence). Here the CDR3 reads CASSSSAGNTIYF. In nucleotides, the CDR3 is TGTGCCAGCAGCTCATCGGCTGGAAACACCATATATTTT.

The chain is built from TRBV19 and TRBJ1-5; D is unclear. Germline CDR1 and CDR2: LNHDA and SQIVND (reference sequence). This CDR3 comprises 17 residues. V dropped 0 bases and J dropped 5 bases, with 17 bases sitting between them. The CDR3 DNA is TGTGCCAGTAGTATAGATCGAGGGAGTGCCTCCCATCAGCCCCAGCATTTT. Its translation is CASSIDRGSASHQPQHF.

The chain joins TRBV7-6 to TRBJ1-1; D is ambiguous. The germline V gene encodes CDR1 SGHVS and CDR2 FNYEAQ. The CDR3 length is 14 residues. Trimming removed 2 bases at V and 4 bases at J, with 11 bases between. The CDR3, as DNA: TGTGCCAGCAGCTTACCGGGGTTGGGCACTGAAGCTTTCTTT. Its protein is CASSLPGLGTEAFF.

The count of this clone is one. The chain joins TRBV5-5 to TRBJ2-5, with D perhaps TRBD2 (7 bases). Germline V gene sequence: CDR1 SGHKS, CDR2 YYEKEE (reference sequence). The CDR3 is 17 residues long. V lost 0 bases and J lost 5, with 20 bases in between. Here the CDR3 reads CASSLGPWGGHQETQYF. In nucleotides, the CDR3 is TGTGCCAGCAGCTTGGGACCCTGGGGGGGGCATCAGGAGACCCAGTACTTC.

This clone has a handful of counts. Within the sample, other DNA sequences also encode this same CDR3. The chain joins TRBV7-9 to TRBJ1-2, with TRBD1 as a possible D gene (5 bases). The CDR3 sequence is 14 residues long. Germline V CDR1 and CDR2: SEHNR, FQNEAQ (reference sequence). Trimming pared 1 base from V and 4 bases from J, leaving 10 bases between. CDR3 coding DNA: TGTGCCAGCAGCTTAGAGGGAACAGGCTATGGCTACACCTTC. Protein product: CASSLEGTGYGYTF.

CDR3: CASRLRRAATSTDTQYF. In DNA, the CDR3 is TGTGCCAGCAGATTAAGGAGGGCAGCAACTAGCACAGATACGCAGTATTTT. The chain uses TRBV7-8 and TRBJ2-3, with D maybe TRBD2 (6 bases). V was pared by 6 bases and J by 0 bases, with 19 bases between. CDR1 is SGHVS, CDR2 FQNEAQ, per germline. There are 17 residues in the CDR3. The variable domain in full, with the rest retrieved from reference TRBV7-8 and TRBJ2-3, is GAGVSQSPRYKVAKRGQDVALRCDPISGHVSLFWYQQALGQGPEFLTYFQNEAQLDKSGLPSDRFFAERPEGSVSTLKIQRTQQEDSAVYLCASRLRRAATSTDTQYFGPGTRLTVL.

CDR3 coding DNA: TGTGCCAGTAGTACCTCCGGGACAGGGGGCTACGAGCAGTACTTC. Protein sequence: CASSTSGTGGYEQYF. The V gene is TRBV19, the J gene TRBJ2-7, with TRBD1 identical over 11 bases. Germline trimming cut 4 bases from V and 3 bases from J; bases unmatched to any gene: 5. There are 15 residues in the CDR3. Germline values: CDR1 LNHDA, CDR2 SQIVND (reference sequence).

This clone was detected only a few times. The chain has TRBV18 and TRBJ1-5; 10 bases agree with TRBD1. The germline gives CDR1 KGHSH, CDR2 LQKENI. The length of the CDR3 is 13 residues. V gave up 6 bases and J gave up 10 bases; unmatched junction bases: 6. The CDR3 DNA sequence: TGTGCCAGCTCCCTCGGGACAGGGGTACCCCAGCATTTT. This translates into CASSLGTGVPQHF.

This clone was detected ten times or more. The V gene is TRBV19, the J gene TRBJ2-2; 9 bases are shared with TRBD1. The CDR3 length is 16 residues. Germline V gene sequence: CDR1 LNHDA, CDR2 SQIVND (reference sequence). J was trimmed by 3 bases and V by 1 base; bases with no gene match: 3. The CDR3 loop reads CASSIGTGAYTGELFF. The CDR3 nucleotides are TGTGCCAGTAGTATAGGGACAGGGGCGTACACCGGGGAGCTGTTTTTT.

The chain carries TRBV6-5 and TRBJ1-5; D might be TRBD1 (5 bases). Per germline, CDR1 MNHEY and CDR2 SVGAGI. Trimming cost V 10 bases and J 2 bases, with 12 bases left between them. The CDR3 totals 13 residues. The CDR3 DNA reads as TGTGCCACAGGGCCGGGCGGCAATCAGCCCCAGCATTTT. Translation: CATGPGGNQPQHF.

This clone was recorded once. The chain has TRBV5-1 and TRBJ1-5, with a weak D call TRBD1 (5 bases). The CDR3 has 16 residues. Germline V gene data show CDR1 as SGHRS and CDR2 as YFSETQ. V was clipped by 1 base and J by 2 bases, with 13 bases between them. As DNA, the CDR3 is TGCGCCAGCAGCTTGACAGGTCGATTGGGCAATCAGCCCCAGCATTTT. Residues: CASSLTGRLGNQPQHF.

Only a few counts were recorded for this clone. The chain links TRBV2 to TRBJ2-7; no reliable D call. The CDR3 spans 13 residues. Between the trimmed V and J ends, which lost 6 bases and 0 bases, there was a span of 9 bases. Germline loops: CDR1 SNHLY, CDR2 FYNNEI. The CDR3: CASREPFSYEQYF. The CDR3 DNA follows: TGTGCCAGCAGGGAGCCTTTCTCCTACGAGCAGTACTTC.